The 10 T cell receptor beta chains below all came from one sample that was sequenced in a study of T cells in Graves' hyperthyroidism and ophthalmopathy. Using RNA transcripts as the source, TCR beta CDR3 regions were amplified. A set of HTBI primers served as the primers for a first-round RT-PCR of the TCR CDR3. TCRdb re-called the multiplex PCR reads with MiXCR, one entry per CDR3 protein. This table has around 530,000 distinct CDR3 sequences, 15% to 20% appearing once. Sequenced input: blood. The receptor set was obtained from a woman between 18 and 29 years old with Graves' ophthalmopathy.

This clonotype occurred a few times. This chain's CDR3 is CASSPNRASGRYEQYF. CDR3 coding DNA: TGTGCCAGCAGCCCAAACAGAGCTAGCGGGAGGTACGAGCAGTACTTC. The chain joins TRBV9 to TRBJ2-7, with 11 nucleotides matching TRBD2. Germline trimming cut 4 bases from V and 4 bases from J; bases unmatched to any gene: 10. The germline V gene encodes CDR1 SGDLS and CDR2 YYNGEE. The CDR3 extends over 16 amino acids.

This clonotype was counted many times. CDR3 residues: CASSFGQGTQPQHF. DNA of the CDR3: TGTGCCAGCAGTTTCGGGCAGGGGACTCAGCCCCAGCATTTT. The chain carries TRBV12-3 or TRBV12-4 and TRBJ1-5; D may be TRBD1 (6 bases). CDR3 length: 14 residues. V was shortened by 3 bases and J by 6 bases, with 12 bases between the two germline ends.

This clonotype was recorded many times. This chain links TRBV6-1 with TRBJ1-2; maybe TRBD1 (6 bases). CDR1 and CDR2 (germline): MNHNS, SASEGT. Trimming stripped 3 bases from V and 4 bases from J, with 12 bases between. The length of the CDR3 is 14 residues. The CDR3 is CASSDMGASYGYTF. The CDR3 nucleotides are TGTGCCAGCAGTGATATGGGGGCAAGCTATGGCTACACCTTC.

This clonotype was recorded at least ten times. This chain connects TRBV20-1 to TRBJ2-1; 13 bases agree with TRBD2. Germline trimming cut 2 bases from V and 8 bases from J; bases unmatched to any gene: 9. This CDR3 region has 16 residues. The germline V gene has CDR1 DFQATT and CDR2 SNEGSKA (reference sequence). The CDR3 sequence is CSARPRTSGRIDEQFF. The CDR3 DNA reads TGCAGTGCTAGACCCCGGACTAGCGGGAGAATCGATGAGCAGTTCTTC.

This clonotype has only a few counts. The rearrangement joins TRBV6-2 or TRBV6-3 to TRBJ1-5; a possible D gene is TRBD1 (5 bases). In germline, CDR1 is MNHEY, CDR2 SVGEGT. Trimming took off 4 bases at V and 6 bases at J, with 7 bases between the two ends. CDR3 size: 12 residues. The CDR3 DNA reads as TGTGCCAGCAGTTCAGGGTTTCAGCCCCAGCATTTT. Its protein product is CASSSGFQPQHF.

In its sample, this clonotype was seen a few times. The rearrangement links TRBV19 to TRBJ2-2; no firm D call. V was pared by 4 bases and J by 0 bases, with 6 bases between. The CDR3 runs 14 residues. CDR1 and CDR2 from the germline V gene are LNHDA and SQIVND (reference sequence). The CDR3 DNA reads as TGTGCCAGTAGTAAGTCCGCGAACACCGGGGAGCTGTTTTTT. Amino acid sequence: CASSKSANTGELFF.

This clonotype was counted ten times or more. The chain is built from TRBV7-9 and TRBJ1-1; TRBD1 aligns across 8 bases. J gave up 0 bases and V 3 bases, and 3 bases lay outside the gene matches. CDR1 is SEHNR and CDR2 is FQNEAQ in the germline V gene (reference sequence). The CDR3 runs to 15 residues. The CDR3 DNA reads TGTGCCAGCAGCTTTAGACAGGGGCTGAACACTGAAGCTTTCTTT. This sequence encodes CASSFRQGLNTEAFF.

This chain links TRBV28 with TRBJ2-7; 8 bases align to TRBD1. Germline assignment: CDR1 MDHEN and CDR2 SYDVKM. The V segment lost 8 bases and the J segment 2 bases; nucleotides outside the gene matches: 14. The CDR3 is 16 amino acids. CDR3 sequence: CASAMLKQGGTYEQYF. DNA for the CDR3: TGTGCCAGCGCAATGCTGAAACAGGGGGGCACCTACGAGCAGTACTTC.

This clonotype was observed many times. The chain combines TRBV6-1 with TRBJ2-7, with D possibly being TRBD1 or TRBD2 (5 bases each). V dropped 6 bases and J dropped 6 bases, with 12 bases sitting between them. The CDR3 has 12 amino acids. The germline CDR1 and CDR2 sequences are MNHNS and SASEGT. This CDR3 reads CASSSGTPEQYF. The DNA of the CDR3 is TGTGCCAGCAGCTCCGGGACCCCCGAGCAGTACTTC.

V and J are TRBV27 and TRBJ1-1; TRBD1 matches 8 bases. Germline V CDR1 and CDR2: MNHEY, SMNVEV (reference sequence). V was pared by 6 bases and J by 5 bases, with 8 bases of the junction left unmatched. The CDR3 has 14 residues. DNA for the CDR3: TGTGCCAGCAGACTACAGGGGGGTAGGACTGAAGCTTTCTTT. The encoded protein is CASRLQGGRTEAFF.